A single sample is the source of the 19 T cell receptor beta chains below, sequenced in a study of T cells after yellow fever vaccination. Using its own MiXCR run on the 5' RACE reads, TCRdb lists one record per CDR3 protein. The table has hundreds of thousands of distinct CDR3 sequences, around 19% seen once. Sequences were derived from PBMCs, sampled before the yellow fever booster vaccination. The receptors derive from a young man who received the YFV17D yellow fever vaccine.

The V call is TRBV7-2, the J call TRBJ2-3; 13 positions agree with TRBD2. V was clipped by 1 base and J by 0 bases; unmatched bases: 4. This CDR3 comprises 18 residues. Germline V CDR1 and CDR2: SGHTA, FQGNSA. In nucleotides, the CDR3 is TGTGCCAGCAGCTTAGGGACTAGCGGGGGCCGAAGCACAGATACGCAGTATTTT. Protein: CASSLGTSGGRSTDTQYF.

There are many counts of this clonotype. V usage is TRBV6-1 and J usage is TRBJ2-7; D possibly corresponds to TRBD1 (6 bases). The CDR3 runs to 13 residues. V gave up 5 bases and J gave up 0 bases, with 8 bases separating them. CDR1 and CDR2 (germline): MNHNS, SASEGT. This chain's CDR3 is CASSPTGSYEQYV. In nucleotides, the CDR3 is TGTGCCAGCAGTCCGACAGGCTCCTACGAGCAGTACGTC.

This clonotype was seen only a few times. V and J are TRBV2 and TRBJ1-2; possibly TRBD1 for D (6 bases). Looked up from germline, CDR1 is SNHLY and CDR2 is FYNNEI. The CDR3 is made up of 13 amino acids. The DNA for the CDR3 is TGTGCTATCAGGACCGGGGGCTCTTATGGCTACACCTTC. Its protein is CAIRTGGSYGYTF.

This rearrangement joins TRBV20-1 to TRBJ1-3; D unresolved. This CDR3 comprises 14 residues. Per germline, CDR1 DFQATT and CDR2 SNEGSKA (reference sequence). Trimming removed 6 bases from V and 5 bases from J, with 17 bases in between. CDR3 sequence: CSATRDNTRNTIYF. DNA for the CDR3: TGCAGTGCCACCCGTGACAACACGCGAAACACCATATATTTT.

Concerning this clonotype: This clone may be a read error of a much larger clone one base away. The CDR3, as DNA: TGTGCCAGCATCCTGACAGTATACAATGAGCAGTTCTTC. Translating gives CASILTVYNEQFF. V and J are TRBV5-5 and TRBJ2-1; tentative D call: TRBD1 (5 bases). The ends were cut back, 6 bases at V and 4 bases at J, with 11 bases in the middle. This CDR3 contains 13 residues. CDR1 and CDR2 (germline): SGHKS, YYEKEE (reference sequence).

A few counts support this clonotype. The V and J genes are TRBV20-1 and TRBJ2-2, with TRBD1 matching 8 bases. J gave up 7 bases and V 1 base, and 8 bases lay outside the gene matches. This CDR3 spans 15 amino acids. The germline V gene has CDR1 DFQATT and CDR2 SNEGSKA (reference sequence). The chain's CDR3 is CSARGPGQVSGELFF. In nucleotides, the CDR3 is TGCAGTGCTAGAGGGCCGGGACAGGTCAGCGGGGAGCTGTTTTTT.

In this sample, this clonotype turned up a few times. This chain uses TRBV14 with TRBJ1-6; D is ambiguous. The CDR3 sequence is 16 residues long. Germline assignment: CDR1 SGHDN and CDR2 FVKESK. V lost 6 bases, J lost 0 bases, and 12 bases lay in between. CDR3 in DNA: TGTGCCAGCAGTGAAACCGGGGTCTCCTATAATTCACCCCTCCACTTT. Protein product: CASSETGVSYNSPLHF.

The CDR3 DNA sequence: TGCGCCAGCAGCATACAGGGTACTGAAGCTTTCTTT. This translates into CASSIQGTEAFF. The genes are TRBV4-3 and TRBJ1-1, with D tentatively TRBD1 (6 bases). Per the germline V gene, CDR1 is LGHNA and CDR2 is YSLEER. Trimming took off 5 bases at V and 5 bases at J, with 9 bases between the two ends. This CDR3 comprises 12 residues.

This clonotype has a handful of counts. The V and J genes are TRBV20-1 and TRBJ2-2; D perhaps matches TRBD1 (5 bases). This CDR3 contains 14 residues. Per the germline V gene, CDR1 is DFQATT and CDR2 is SNEGSKA (reference sequence). V was clipped by 4 bases and J by 5 bases, with 14 bases between them. CDR3 DNA sequence: TGCAGTGCTATCACAGGTCGAGTTACCGGGGAGCTGTTTTTT. The encoded protein is CSAITGRVTGELFF.

This clonotype has only a few counts. The chain couples TRBV11-2 to TRBJ1-3; D gene unclear. V was shortened by 7 bases and J by 2 bases, with 15 bases between the two germline ends. This CDR3 has 15 amino acids. Per the germline V gene, CDR1 is SGHAT and CDR2 is FQNNGV. The chain's CDR3 is CASTREYSAGNTIYF. For the CDR3, the DNA is TGTGCCAGCACCCGGGAATACTCGGCTGGAAACACCATATATTTT. Full variable domain (remainder filled in from reference TRBV11-2 and TRBJ1-3): EAGVAQSPRYKIIEKRQSVAFWCNPISGHATLYWYQQILGQGPKLLIQFQNNGVVDDSQLPKDRFSAERLKGVDSTLKIQPAKLEDSAVYLCASTREYSAGNTIYFGEGSWLTVV.

This clonotype came up many times. The chain couples TRBV6-6 to TRBJ2-7; D is unclear. From germline, CDR1 is MNHNY and CDR2 SVGAGI (reference sequence). Trimming left V 4 bases short and J 8 bases short, with 15 bases between. The CDR3 has 13 amino acids. CDR3 sequence: CASSSGGVPKQYV. The CDR3 DNA is TGTGCCAGCAGTTCAGGTGGTGTCCCGAAGCAGTACGTC.

This rearrangement joins TRBV9 to TRBJ2-3, with D unclear. From germline, CDR1 is SGDLS and CDR2 YYNGEE. The germline V and J ends were trimmed by 0 bases and 2 bases, with 13 bases remaining between them. This CDR3 region has 16 residues. The CDR3 loop reads CASSVGSGYVTDTQYF. The CDR3 DNA follows: TGTGCCAGCAGCGTAGGATCCGGGTATGTCACAGATACGCAGTATTTT.

The rearrangement uses TRBV7-2 and TRBJ1-1, with D possibly being TRBD1 (5 bases). CDR3 length equals 13 residues. Germline loops: CDR1 SGHTA, CDR2 FQGNSA. Trimming shortened V by 3 bases and J by 5 bases, and 10 bases separated the two germline ends. The CDR3 coding sequence is TGTGCCAGCAGCTTCTTTAGGGGAACTGAAGCTTTCTTT. Protein: CASSFFRGTEAFF.

The rearrangement uses TRBV5-6 and TRBJ2-5, with 9 nucleotides matching TRBD2. Germline lookup yields CDR1 SGHDT and CDR2 YYEEEE. With 4 bases clipped from V and 7 bases from J, the junction kept 14 bases outside the gene matches. The CDR3 length is 16 residues. The CDR3 sequence: CASSDSRTSAVGTQYF. The DNA for the CDR3 is TGTGCCAGCAGCGACTCACGGACTAGCGCCGTGGGGACCCAGTACTTC.

The chain has TRBV7-6 and TRBJ2-4; weak D call: TRBD1 (6 bases). V shed 1 base and J shed 0 bases, with 13 bases lying between them. This CDR3 region has 17 residues. The germline V gene encodes CDR1 SGHVS and CDR2 FNYEAQ. This CDR3 is CASSLGPGQLAKNIQYF. The DNA for the CDR3 is TGTGCCAGCAGCTTAGGGCCGGGACAACTAGCCAAAAACATTCAGTACTTC.

This clonotype has only a few counts. This chain uses TRBV18 with TRBJ2-3; D possibly corresponds to TRBD2 (5 bases). V lost 2 bases, J lost 0 bases, and 12 bases lay in between. This CDR3 spans 16 amino acids. CDR1 KGHSH and CDR2 LQKENI come from the germline V gene. The CDR3 here is CASSPDRGFSTDTQYF. DNA for the CDR3: TGTGCCAGCTCACCAGATCGAGGGTTCAGCACAGATACGCAGTATTTT.

This clonotype was recorded a few times. This rearrangement joins TRBV9 to TRBJ2-7; 9 bases align to TRBD1. Germline-derived CDR1 and CDR2 are SGDLS and YYNGEE. The CDR3 consists of 15 residues. Trimming took 0 bases from V and 4 from J; bases not matched to a gene: 5. The CDR3 protein is CASSVGVTGGYEQYF. CDR3 nucleotide sequence: TGTGCCAGCAGCGTAGGTGTGACAGGGGGTTACGAGCAGTACTTC.

This clonotype was seen only a few times. This chain links TRBV7-2 with TRBJ2-7; D gene uncertain. This CDR3 has 17 amino acids. V was shortened by 1 base and J by 0 bases, with 16 bases between the two germline ends. Germline V gene lookup returns CDR1 SGHTA and CDR2 FQGNSA. The CDR3 DNA sequence: TGTGCCAGCAGCTTAGTGGGCGGAGCATCAAACTCCTACGAGCAGTACTTC. This codes for CASSLVGGASNSYEQYF.

This clonotype showed up just a few times. The gene calls are TRBV6-5 and TRBJ2-7; 9 positions match TRBD1. After removal of 4 bases from V and 3 bases from J, the junction contained 13 bases not matched to a gene. This CDR3 is 17 amino acids long. Germline lookup yields CDR1 MNHEY and CDR2 SVGAGI. The CDR3 spells CASSFTHRGPFNYEQYF. CDR3 in DNA: TGTGCCAGCAGTTTTACCCACAGGGGGCCCTTCAACTACGAGCAGTACTTC.